These 24 T cell receptor beta chains were all obtained from the same sample, sequenced in a study of regulatory T cells in long-lasting Graves disease. Time point meaning: persistent/refractory GD, antithyroid drugs over 5 years with positive TRAb. With RNA extracted from PBMCs as input, the TCR library was made. To make TCR beta libraries, researchers used iRepertoire HTBI primers and Arm-PCR of CDR3 regions. MiXCR was run by TCRdb on the multiplex PCR reads, yielding one entry per CDR3 protein. The sample yields around 460,000 distinct CDR3 sequences, under 25% seen once. The material sequenced was peripheral blood mononuclear cells (PBMCs), taken when the disease was refractory, from a patient treated with antithyroid drugs. Source of these receptors: a female donor with Graves disease.

The V and J genes are TRBV6-9 and TRBJ2-7; TRBD1 might be the D (5 bases). There are 19 residues in the CDR3. The V end lost 3 bases, the J end lost 3 bases, and 27 bases lay between the germline ends. The germline V gene has CDR1 MNHGY and CDR2 SVAAGI. The CDR3 reads CASSYSFRALPTTYYEQYF. DNA of the CDR3: TGTGCCAGCAGTTACTCATTCAGGGCCTTGCCAACCACCTACTACGAGCAGTACTTC.

This clonotype was detected only a few times. A read error is possible here, since a much larger clone lies one base away. The chain recombines TRBV6-1 with TRBJ1-6; D uncertain. Germline CDR1 is MNHNS and CDR2 is SASEGT. This CDR3 region has 14 residues. CDR3 protein: CASSAPGYNPPLHF. The CDR3 region has the DNA TGTGCCAGCAGCGCTCCAGGCTATAATCCACCCCTCCACTTT.

This clonotype was seen more than once but under ten times. The J gene is TRBJ2-2, the V gene TRBV20-1, with 8 bases lining up with TRBD1. This CDR3 region has 16 residues. V trimming: 0 bases; J trimming: 5 bases; junction bases outside the gene matches: 8. Germline V gene lookup returns CDR1 DFQATT and CDR2 SNEGSKA (reference sequence). For the CDR3, the DNA is TGCAGTGCTAGAGACCCAAGGACAGGGAGGACCGGGGAGCTGTTTTTT. Its protein is CSARDPRTGRTGELFF.

This chain joins TRBV14 and TRBJ1-2; D unclear. The germline V and J ends were trimmed by 2 bases and 0 bases, with 13 bases remaining between them. Per germline, CDR1 SGHDN and CDR2 FVKESK. The CDR3 is 16 residues long. For the CDR3, the DNA is TGTGCCAGCAGCCAACTAGACCCCGGAGCTAACTATGGCTACACCTTC. Amino acid sequence: CASSQLDPGANYGYTF.

This clonotype was seen only a few times. V and J are TRBV5-5 and TRBJ1-4, with 8 bases that match TRBD1. V dropped 4 bases and J dropped 8; count of bases not matched to a gene: 7. CDR3 length: 14 residues. Germline loops: CDR1 SGHKS, CDR2 YYEKEE (reference sequence). The CDR3 coding sequence is TGTGCCAGCAGCGAGACAGGGGATGGCGAAAAACTGTTTTTT. Translated, it gives CASSETGDGEKLFF.

At least ten counts were recorded for this clonotype. The CDR3 nucleotides are TGTGCCACCAGAGGATGGGGGGAGACCCAGTACTTC. Translation: CATRGWGETQYF. This chain joins TRBV24-1 and TRBJ2-5; D may correspond to TRBD1 or TRBD2 (5 bases each). There are 12 residues in the CDR3. Germline lookup yields CDR1 KGHDR and CDR2 SFDVKD. Trimming shortened V by 7 bases and J by 5 bases, and 10 bases separated the two germline ends.

This clonotype was counted only a few times. This chain joins TRBV28 and TRBJ2-1, with TRBD2 identical over 7 bases. V was clipped by 3 bases and J by 9 bases; unmatched bases: 8. CDR3 length: 14 amino acids. Germline CDR1 MDHEN, CDR2 SYDVKM. The CDR3 protein is CASSFRAGDLEQFF. The CDR3 coding sequence is TGTGCCAGCAGTTTCCGCGCGGGAGACCTTGAGCAGTTCTTC.

This clonotype was detected ten times or more. The J gene is TRBJ2-2, the V gene TRBV12-3 or TRBV12-4; D remains ambiguous. Trimming shortened V by 4 bases and J by 1 base, and 7 bases separated the two germline ends. The CDR3 consists of 14 residues. CDR3 sequence (DNA): TGTGCCAGCAGTTCTTCAATGAACACCGGGGAGCTGTTTTTT. Translation gives CASSSSMNTGELFF.

Remarks on this clonotype: A much more abundant neighbour one base away suggests this may be a read error. The chain joins TRBV11-2 to TRBJ2-7; no clear D. CDR1 is SGHAT, CDR2 FQNNGV, per germline. This CDR3 has 13 residues. Trimming took off 0 bases at V and 6 bases at J, with 9 bases between the two ends. CDR3 nucleotide sequence: TGTGCCAGCAGCTTAGATTCGCGCTCCGAGCAGTACTTC. Its protein is CASSLDSRSEQYF.

This clonotype was picked up a small number of times. The rearrangement uses TRBV25-1 and TRBJ1-1; D remains unclear. Germline loops: CDR1 MGHDK, CDR2 SYGVNS. The CDR3 loop spans 16 amino acids. The V end was cut by 3 bases, the J end by 0 bases, with 14 bases between. The CDR3 DNA is TGTGCCAGCAGTGATGCGTCGCGAGGGATGAACACTGAAGCTTTCTTT. Amino acid sequence: CASSDASRGMNTEAFF.

This rearrangement joins TRBV24-1 to TRBJ1-2; 9 nucleotides match TRBD1. CDR3 length: 16 amino acids. Looked up from germline, CDR1 is KGHDR and CDR2 is SFDVKD. With V trimmed by 4 bases and J by 3 bases, 8 bases remained unmatched. CDR3 sequence: CATSEPPGQGDYGYTF. CDR3 sequence (DNA): TGTGCCACCAGTGAACCACCGGGACAGGGAGACTATGGCTACACCTTC.

This clonotype appeared many times. The gene calls are TRBV11-1 and TRBJ1-1, with 8 bases that match TRBD1. Germline V CDR1 and CDR2: SGHAT, FQDESV (reference sequence). The CDR3 extends over 13 amino acids. V lost 5 bases and J lost 5; bases outside the gene matches: 4. The DNA of the CDR3 is TGTGCCAGCAGCCCGGACAGGGAAACTGAAGCTTTCTTT. Amino acids: CASSPDRETEAFF.

This clonotype turned up a few times. The CDR3 DNA follows: TGTGCCAGCAGTTACGTAGGGGGCAGAACCGGGGAGCTGTTTTTT. As protein: CASSYVGGRTGELFF. The chain employs TRBV6-1 and TRBJ2-2, with TRBD1 matching over 7 bases. Germline V gene sequence: CDR1 MNHNS, CDR2 SASEGT. There are 15 residues in the CDR3. The J segment lost 5 bases and the V segment lost 5 bases, leaving 8 bases of the junction unmatched.

This clonotype appeared many times. The chain uses TRBV10-3 and TRBJ1-2; D is ambiguous. This CDR3 has 13 amino acids. V shed 3 bases and J shed 7 bases, with 12 bases lying between them. CDR1 and CDR2 (germline): ENHRY, SYGVKD. The CDR3: CAISELEEGGYTF. CDR3 in DNA: TGTGCCATCAGTGAATTGGAGGAGGGTGGCTACACCTTC.

This clonotype was seen a few times. The V and J genes are TRBV20-1 and TRBJ1-3; TRBD1 aligns across 8 bases. Germline V gene sequence: CDR1 DFQATT, CDR2 SNEGSKA (reference sequence). J was trimmed by 2 bases and V by 3 bases; bases with no gene match: 0. The CDR3 totals 13 residues. CDR3 in DNA: TGCAGTGCTAGGACAGGGGCTGGAAACACCATATATTTT. It yields the protein CSARTGAGNTIYF.

The chain combines TRBV2 with TRBJ2-3, with no clear D. The V gene's germline CDR1 is SNHLY and CDR2 FYNNEI. This CDR3 spans 12 amino acids. V was shortened by 6 bases and J by 6 bases, with 10 bases between the two germline ends. The chain's CDR3 is CASSDRRDTQYF. CDR3 coding DNA: TGTGCCAGCAGCGACCGTCGGGATACGCAGTATTTT.

This clonotype was observed a single time. V is TRBV29-1 and J is TRBJ1-1; no firm D call. Trimming cost V 1 base and J 0 bases, with 6 bases left between them. The CDR3 consists of 13 residues. Germline V CDR1 and CDR2: SQVTM, ANQGSEA. The CDR3 nucleotides read TGCAGCGTTGAAGGACCAGTGAACACTGAAGCTTTCTTT. Translated: CSVEGPVNTEAFF.

This clonotype has a handful of counts. The rearrangement links TRBV13 to TRBJ1-3; TRBD1 agrees at 7 bases. J lost 4 bases, V lost 3 bases, and 3 bases had no gene match. This CDR3 has 14 amino acids. Germline V gene lookup returns CDR1 PRHDT and CDR2 FYEKMQ (reference sequence). The DNA for the CDR3 is TGTGCCAGCAGCTTCGGGACAGCAGGAAACACCATATATTTT. Protein sequence: CASSFGTAGNTIYF.

This clonotype was recorded at least ten times. This sequence joins TRBV5-1 and TRBJ2-2; 8 nucleotides align to TRBD1. Germline lookup yields CDR1 SGHRS and CDR2 YFSETQ. V was clipped by 7 bases and J by 1 base; unmatched bases: 6. There are 15 residues in the CDR3. For the CDR3, the DNA is TGCGCCAGCGGACCGGGACAGGAGAACACCGGGGAGCTGTTTTTT. It encodes CASGPGQENTGELFF.

This clonotype was detected a few times. V gene TRBV29-1 combines with J gene TRBJ2-2, with D perhaps matching TRBD1 (6 bases). The V and J ends lost 5 bases and 3 bases respectively, with 10 bases between them. The CDR3 sequence is 13 residues long. Germline CDR1 is SQVTM and CDR2 is ANQGSEA. The CDR3 bases are TGCAGCGTTTATTCAGGGGACACCGGGGAGCTGTTTTTT. Residues: CSVYSGDTGELFF.

In DNA, the CDR3 is TGCAGCGTCCTTCTTCCGGGACCCATTGGCAATCAGCCCCAGCATTTT. This codes for CSVLLPGPIGNQPQHF. The rearrangement uses TRBV29-1 and TRBJ1-5, with D perhaps TRBD1 (5 bases). Trimming shortened V by 6 bases and J by 2 bases, and 20 bases separated the two germline ends. The CDR3 consists of 16 residues. From germline, CDR1 is SQVTM and CDR2 ANQGSEA.

This clonotype was counted a few times. This sequence joins TRBV7-8 and TRBJ2-7; 7 nucleotides line up with TRBD1. Looked up from germline, CDR1 is SGHVS and CDR2 is FQNEAQ. The ends lost 8 bases at V and 6 bases at J; junction bases unmatched: 7. The CDR3 has 12 amino acids. This chain's CDR3 is CASFPPGGEQYF. CDR3 bases: TGTGCCAGCTTTCCCCCAGGGGGCGAGCAGTACTTC.

The CDR3 bases are TGTGCCAGCAGCCACCAGACGGATATTCCGGGACTGAGAATTTACGAGCAGTACTTC. Amino acid sequence: CASSHQTDIPGLRIYEQYF. This chain connects TRBV7-2 to TRBJ2-7; maybe TRBD2 (6 bases). Germline-derived CDR1 and CDR2 are SGHTA and FQGNSA. There are 19 residues in the CDR3. The V gene lost 5 bases and the J gene lost 4 bases, with 30 bases spanning the gap. The full variable domain, in which reference TRBV7-2 and TRBJ2-7 provide the parts outside the CDR3, is GAGVSQSPSNKVTEKGKDVELRCDPISGHTALYWYRQSLGQGLEFLIYFQGNSAPDKSGLPSDRFSAERTGGSVSTLTIQRTQQEDSAVYLCASSHQTDIPGLRIYEQYFGPGTRLTVT.

The chain uses TRBV4-1 and TRBJ1-3, with D uncertain. V was trimmed by 4 bases and J by 0 bases, leaving 10 bases between them. This CDR3 is 15 amino acids long. Germline CDR1 reads MGHRA; CDR2 reads YSYEKL. CDR3 sequence: CASSPSGVSGNTIYF. Written as DNA, the CDR3 is TGCGCCAGCAGCCCCTCTGGGGTCTCTGGAAACACCATATATTTT.